This T cell receptor beta chain came from a study of early T cells in non-severe SARS-CoV-2 infection. This clonotype was picked up a small number of times. This CDR3 region has 15 residues. Germline V lookup: CDR1 SGHTA, CDR2 FQGNSA. V shed 3 bases and J shed 0 bases, with 9 bases lying between them. TCRdb processed the 5' RACE reads anew with MiXCR; each CDR3 protein has one entry. This sample has fewer than 100,000 distinct CDR3 sequences, with roughly 10% found just once. The sequencing sample was made of whole blood. The J gene is TRBJ1-5, the V gene TRBV7-2; D is unresolved. The receptor was isolated from an adult who was a healthcare worker with PCR-confirmed SARS-CoV-2 infection or an uninfected control (not recorded which). The CDR3 sequence: CTSSLGGNSNQPQHF. The CDR3 bases are TGTACCAGCAGCTTGGGAGGGAATAGCAATCAGCCCCAGCATTTT.